Detailed here is one TCR beta chain. The data are from a study of blood T cell repertoires in COVID-19. Across the whole study: Spain, Italy and the United States supplied samples that represented acute and convalescent COVID-19.

As originally analysed: Amplification of reference gene primers provided the estimated nucleated cell counts. The repertoire was sequenced with immunoSEQ multiplex PCR; TCRdb's copy has only in-frame clones and lacks some. The D gene and trimming were derived from the DNA, and the V and J assignments and clone size from that table. There are approximately 53,000 clones in the sample; about 90% occur only once, and approximately 20% lies in the top ten. CDR1 and CDR2 (germline): SNHLY, FYNNEI. CDR3 length equals 14 residues. With 4 bases removed from V and 1 base from J, the gap between germline ends came to 8 bases. The Seattle patients joined while their infection was active and were tracked longitudinally afterward.

The clonotype was recovered from a woman of 80 years or more with COVID-19, enrolled during active disease. The sequenced sample consisted of peripheral blood. V gene TRBV2 combines with J gene TRBJ1-3; D remains unclear. CDR3 residues: CASSVSGSGNTIYF. The DNA for the CDR3 is TGTGCCAGCAGTGTCTCCGGGTCTGGAAACACCATATATTTT.